This TCR beta chain stems from a study of T-cell reconstitution after alpha-beta-depleted transplantation in children. Whole-study findings and limits: The main origin of T-cell counts and diversity one year after transplant was newly produced T cells. In patients about two months after transplant, alpha-beta T cells reportedly arose from several hundred expanded graft clones. Surviving thymic progenitors and recipient T cells were the source of high TCRbeta diversity at day 60 in some patients.

V was pared by 6 bases and J by 6 bases, with 13 bases between. The CDR3 spans 13 residues. Per germline, CDR1 SGHAT and CDR2 FQDESV (reference sequence). Library preparation (for TCRbeta) was performed with unique molecular identifiers. TCRdb fed the PCR reads into MiXCR, producing one record per CDR3 protein. In the table there are approximately 520,000 distinct CDR3 sequences, approximately 10% of which are singletons. This clonotype was detected only a few times. Its antigen is as yet unknown. The source of this sequence is a female patient between 2 and 15 years old who had a stem cell transplant for aplastic anemia, so the T cells may come from the graft donor. The material was PBMCs, mostly from graft donor cells, obtained 180 days after TCRalphabeta/CD19-depleted stem cell transplant. The chain couples TRBV11-1 to TRBJ2-3, with TRBD2 as a possible D gene (6 bases). CDR3 loop: CASRFSSGDTQYF. The CDR3 DNA is TGTGCCAGCAGGTTCAGTAGCGGTGATACGCAGTATTTT.